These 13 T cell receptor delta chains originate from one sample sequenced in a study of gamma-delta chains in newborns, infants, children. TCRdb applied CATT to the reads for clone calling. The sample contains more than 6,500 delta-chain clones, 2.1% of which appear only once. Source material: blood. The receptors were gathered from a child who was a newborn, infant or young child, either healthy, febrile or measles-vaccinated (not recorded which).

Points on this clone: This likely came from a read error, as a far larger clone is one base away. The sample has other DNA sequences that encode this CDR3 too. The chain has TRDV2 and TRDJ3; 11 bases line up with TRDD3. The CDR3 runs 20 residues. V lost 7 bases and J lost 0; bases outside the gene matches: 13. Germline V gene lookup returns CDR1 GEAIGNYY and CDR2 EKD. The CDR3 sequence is CACDSVLGDKSSWDTRQMFF. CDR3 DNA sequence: TGTGCCTGCGACTCCGTACTGGGGGATAAGAGCTCCTGGGACACCCGACAGATGTTTTTC.

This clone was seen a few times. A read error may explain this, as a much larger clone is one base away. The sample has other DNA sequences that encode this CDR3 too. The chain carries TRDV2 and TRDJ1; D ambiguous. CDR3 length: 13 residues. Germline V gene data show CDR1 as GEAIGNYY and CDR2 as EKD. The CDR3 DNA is TGCGCCTGTGACGGACGCGACGTGTTGAAACTCATCTTT. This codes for CACDGRDVLKLIF.

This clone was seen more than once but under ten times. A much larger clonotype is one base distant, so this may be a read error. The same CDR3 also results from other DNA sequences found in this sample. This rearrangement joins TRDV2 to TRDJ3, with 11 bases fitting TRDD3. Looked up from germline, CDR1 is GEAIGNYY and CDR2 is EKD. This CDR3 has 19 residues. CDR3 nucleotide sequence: TGTGCCTGTGACACCGTACTGGGGGATAAGCCCTGGGACACCCGACAGATGTTCTTC. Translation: CACDTVLGDKPWDTRQMFF.

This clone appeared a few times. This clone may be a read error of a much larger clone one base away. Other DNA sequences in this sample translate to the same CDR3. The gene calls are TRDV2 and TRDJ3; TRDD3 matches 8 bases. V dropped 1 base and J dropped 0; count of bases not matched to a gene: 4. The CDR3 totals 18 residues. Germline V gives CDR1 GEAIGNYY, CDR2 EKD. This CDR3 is CACDTGGSASWDTRQMFF. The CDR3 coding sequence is TGTGCCTGTGACACTGGGGGATCCGCCTCCTGGGACACCCGACAGATGTTTTTC.

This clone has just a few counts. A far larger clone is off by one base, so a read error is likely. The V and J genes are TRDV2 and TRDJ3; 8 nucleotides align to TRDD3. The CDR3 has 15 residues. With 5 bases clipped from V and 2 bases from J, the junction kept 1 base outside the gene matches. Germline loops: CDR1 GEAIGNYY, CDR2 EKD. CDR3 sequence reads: CACVWGTWDTRQMFF. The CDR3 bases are TGTGCCTGTGTCTGGGGGACCTGGGACACCCGACAGATGTTTTTC.

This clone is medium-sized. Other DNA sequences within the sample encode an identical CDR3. CDR3 in amino acids: CACDTILGIRDTDKLIF. CDR3 sequence (DNA): TGTGCCTGTGACACGATACTGGGGATACGGGACACCGATAAACTCATCTTT. V usage is TRDV2 and J usage is TRDJ1, with 9 bases fitting TRDD3. Trimming took 1 base from V and 0 from J; bases not matched to a gene: 8. The CDR3 has 17 amino acids. The germline V gene has CDR1 GEAIGNYY and CDR2 EKD.

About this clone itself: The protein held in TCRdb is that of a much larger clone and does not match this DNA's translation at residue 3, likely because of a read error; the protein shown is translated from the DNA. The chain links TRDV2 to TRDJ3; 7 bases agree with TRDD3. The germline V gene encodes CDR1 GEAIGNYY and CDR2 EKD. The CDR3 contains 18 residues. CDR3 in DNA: TGTGCCCGTGACACCGTTGGATACGGTTCCTGGGACACCCGACAGATGTTTTTC. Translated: CARDTVGYGSWDTRQMFF.

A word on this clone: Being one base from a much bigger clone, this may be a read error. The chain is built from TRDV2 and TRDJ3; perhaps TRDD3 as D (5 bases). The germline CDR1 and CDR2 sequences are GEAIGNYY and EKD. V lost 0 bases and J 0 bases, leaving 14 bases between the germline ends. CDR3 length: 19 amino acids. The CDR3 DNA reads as TGTGCCTGTGACACCGGCTGGGTGACTATCTCCTGGGACACCCGACAGATGTTTTTC. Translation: CACDTGWVTISWDTRQMFF.

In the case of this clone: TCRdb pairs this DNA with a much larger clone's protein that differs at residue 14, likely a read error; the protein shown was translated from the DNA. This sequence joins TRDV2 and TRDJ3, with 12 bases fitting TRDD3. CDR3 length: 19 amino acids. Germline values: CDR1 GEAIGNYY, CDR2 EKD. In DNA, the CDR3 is TGTGCCTGTGACACCGCTACTGGGGGATACTCCTGGGACATCCGACAGATGTTTTTC. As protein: CACDTATGGYSWDIRQMFF.

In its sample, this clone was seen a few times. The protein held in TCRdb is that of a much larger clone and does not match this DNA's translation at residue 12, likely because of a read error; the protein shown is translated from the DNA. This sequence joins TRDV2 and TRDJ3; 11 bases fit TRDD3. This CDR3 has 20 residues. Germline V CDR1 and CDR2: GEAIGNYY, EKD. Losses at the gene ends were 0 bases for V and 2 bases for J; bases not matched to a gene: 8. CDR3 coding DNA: TGTGCCTGTGACACCGTAGAATCTGGGGGATACACCTGGGACACCCGACAGATGTTTTTC. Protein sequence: CACDTVESGGYTWDTRQMFF.

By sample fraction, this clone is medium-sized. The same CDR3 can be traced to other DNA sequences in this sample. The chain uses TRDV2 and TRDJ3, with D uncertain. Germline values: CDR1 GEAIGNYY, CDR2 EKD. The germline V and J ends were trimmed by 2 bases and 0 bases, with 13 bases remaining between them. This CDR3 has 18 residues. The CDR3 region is CACDRSHPYSWDTRQMFF. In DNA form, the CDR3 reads TGTGCCTGTGACAGAAGTCACCCCTACTCCTGGGACACCCGACAGATGTTTTTC.

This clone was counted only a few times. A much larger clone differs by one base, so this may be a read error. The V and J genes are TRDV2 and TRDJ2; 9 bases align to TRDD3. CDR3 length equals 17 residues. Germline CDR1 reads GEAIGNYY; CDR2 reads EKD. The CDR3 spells CARDPMTGDTEAAQLFF. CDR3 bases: TGTGCCCGTGACCCTATGACCGGGGATACGGAGGCAGCACAACTCTTCTTT.

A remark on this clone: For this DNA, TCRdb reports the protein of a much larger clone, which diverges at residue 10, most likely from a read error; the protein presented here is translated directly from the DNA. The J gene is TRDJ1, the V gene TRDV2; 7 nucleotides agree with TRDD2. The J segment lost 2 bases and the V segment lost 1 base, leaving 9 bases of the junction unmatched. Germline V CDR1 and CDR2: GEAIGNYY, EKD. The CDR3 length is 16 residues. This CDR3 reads CACDTIPTGNTDKLIF. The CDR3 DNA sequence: TGTGCCTGTGACACAATTCCTACGGGGAATACCGATAAACTCATCTTT.